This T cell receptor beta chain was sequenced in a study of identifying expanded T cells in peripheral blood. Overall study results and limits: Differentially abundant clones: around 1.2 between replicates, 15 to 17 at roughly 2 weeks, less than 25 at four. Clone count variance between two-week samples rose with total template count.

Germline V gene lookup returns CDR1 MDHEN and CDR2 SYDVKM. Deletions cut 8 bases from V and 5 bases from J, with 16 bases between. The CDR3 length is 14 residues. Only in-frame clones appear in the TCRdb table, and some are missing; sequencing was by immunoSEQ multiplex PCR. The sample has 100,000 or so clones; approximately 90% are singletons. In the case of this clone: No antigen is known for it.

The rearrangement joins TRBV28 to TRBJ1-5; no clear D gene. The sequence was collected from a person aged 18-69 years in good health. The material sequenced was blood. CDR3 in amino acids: CASAYPGWDQPQHF. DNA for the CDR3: TGTGCCAGCGCATACCCGGGGTGGGATCAGCCCCAGCATTTT. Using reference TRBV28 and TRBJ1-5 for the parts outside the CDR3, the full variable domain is DVKVTQSSRYLVKRTGEKVFLECVQDMDHENMFWYRQDPGLGLRLIYFSYDVKMKEKGDIPEGYSVSREKKERFSLILESASTNQTSMYLCASAYPGWDQPQHFGDGTRLSIL.